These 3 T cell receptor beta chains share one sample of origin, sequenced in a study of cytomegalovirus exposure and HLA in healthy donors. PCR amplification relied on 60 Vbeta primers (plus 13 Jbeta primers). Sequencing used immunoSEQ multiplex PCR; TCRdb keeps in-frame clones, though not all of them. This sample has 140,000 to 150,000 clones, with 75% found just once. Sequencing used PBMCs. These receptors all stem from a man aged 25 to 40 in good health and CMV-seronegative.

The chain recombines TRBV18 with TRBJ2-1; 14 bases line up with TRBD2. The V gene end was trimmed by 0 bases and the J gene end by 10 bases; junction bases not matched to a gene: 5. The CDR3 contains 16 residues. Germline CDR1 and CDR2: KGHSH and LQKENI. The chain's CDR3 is CASSPPGLAGGGEQFF. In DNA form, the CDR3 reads TGTGCCAGCTCACCACCTGGACTAGCGGGAGGAGGCGAGCAGTTCTTC.

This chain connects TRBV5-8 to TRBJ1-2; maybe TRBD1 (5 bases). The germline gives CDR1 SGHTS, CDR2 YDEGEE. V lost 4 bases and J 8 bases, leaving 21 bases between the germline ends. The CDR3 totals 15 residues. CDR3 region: CASSTRPSGLVGYTF. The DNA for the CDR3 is TGTGCCAGCAGCACCCGTCCTTCAGGGCTAGTAGGCTACACCTTC. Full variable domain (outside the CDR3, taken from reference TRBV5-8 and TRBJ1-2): EAGVTQSPTHLIKTRGQQATLRCSPISGHTSVYWYQQALGLGLQFLLWYDEGEERNRGNFPPRFSGRQFPNYSSELNVNALELEDSALYLCASSTRPSGLVGYTFGSGTRLTVV.

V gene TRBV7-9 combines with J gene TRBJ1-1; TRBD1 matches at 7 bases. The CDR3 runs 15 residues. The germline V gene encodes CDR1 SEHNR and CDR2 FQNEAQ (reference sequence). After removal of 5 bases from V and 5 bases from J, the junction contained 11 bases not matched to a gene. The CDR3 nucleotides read TGTGCCAGCAGCATGCTACAGGGGAGTGAAACTGAAGCTTTCTTT. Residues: CASSMLQGSETEAFF.